What follows is one T cell receptor beta chain and its context. The length of the CDR3 is 13 residues. Documented treatment: preoperative locoregional IRX-2 cytokine immunotherapy. Patients received preoperative, locoregional IRX-2 cytokine immunotherapy in a phase Ib study. These data come from a study of preoperative IRX-2 immunotherapy in early breast cancer. TCRdb's copy holds only in-frame clones and misses some; the assay was immunoSEQ multiplex PCR. The table has about 3,600 clones, nearly 70% seen once. The clonotype comes from a human donor with breast cancer. The sequencing used tumor tissue, collected after IRX-2 immunotherapy. The rearrangement links TRBV22-1 to TRBJ1-1. TRBV22-1 is marked as a pseudogene. CDR3 in amino acids: CASIGPGVTEAFF. As DNA, the CDR3 is TGTGCCAGCATTGGCCCCGGGGTCACTGAAGCTTTCTTT.